This T cell receptor (beta chain) was documented in a study of T-cell reconstitution after alpha-beta-depleted transplantation in children. This sample's TCRbeta library carried unique molecular identifier barcodes. TCRdb itself ran the PCR reads through MiXCR, one entry per CDR3 protein. The sample contains about 120,000 distinct CDR3 sequences, 10% of which appear only once. The source material was PBMCs, sampled before TCRalphabeta/CD19-depleted stem cell transplant. The clonotype comes from a boy aged 2 to 9 with acute lymphoblastic leukemia, due to receive a stem cell transplant.

In DNA form, the CDR3 reads TGTGCCAGCAGCTCCCTCAGGGAGGATCAGCCCCAGCATTTT. As protein: CASSSLREDQPQHF. V and J are TRBV7-8 and TRBJ1-5; TRBD1 is a possible D gene (5 bases). The V and J ends lost 4 bases and 5 bases respectively, with 12 bases between them. CDR1 SGHVS and CDR2 FQNEAQ come from the germline V gene. The CDR3 has 14 residues.